This TCR gamma chain was obtained from a study of intestinal T cells in coeliac disease. General study findings and limits: PCR duplicates were indistinguishable from repeated CDR3 amino acid sequences. All 20 or so biopsies were correctly classified by TRD kmer clustering. FFPE-derived DNA was relatively degraded, likely losing some TCR sequences.

Details on this clone: Its matching antigen is unknown. One junction end does not reproduce the germline sequence, and a read error may be involved. Different DNA sequences within this sample yield the same CDR3.

Using roughly 200 ng of biopsy DNA, TRG was amplified with LymphoTrack primers. TCRdb re-called the multiplex PCR reads through CATT. Among about 1,300 gamma-chain clones, 44% were seen once, and the ten largest hold 14%. About 10 formalin-fixed paraffin-embedded scrolls, each 5 µm thick, supplied each case's genomic DNA. The CDR3 runs 13 residues. CDR1 and CDR2 (germline): EGSNGY, YDSYNSKV. The chain recombines TRGV2 with TRGJ1 or TRGJ2. Material: a duodenal biopsy. The sequence was collected from a human donor with celiac disease. The CDR3 DNA reads TGTGCCACTTGGGTCTTAATAGATTATAAGAAACTCTTT. This encodes CATWVLIDYKKLF.